This record looks at one TCR beta chain sequence and its context. The data are from a study of immune evolution from preneoplasia to lung adenocarcinoma. Only in-frame clones appear in the TCRdb table, and some are missing; sequencing was by immunoSEQ multiplex PCR. The repertoire consists of some 15,000 clones, with about 82% occurring once and the leading ten covering roughly 4.2%. This CDR3 is built from 13 residues. Germline lookup yields CDR1 MNHEY and CDR2 SVGAGI. The V end lost 6 bases, the J end lost 1 base, and 9 bases lay between the germline ends. J is TRBJ1-2 and V is TRBV6-5; D ambiguous. Sequences were obtained from FFPE minimally invasive lung adenocarcinoma tissue. The TCR sequence derives from a person aged 70 to 85 with lung adenocarcinoma. The CDR3 nucleotides read TGTGCCAGCAGCACACTCCTTAACTATGGCTACACCTTC. Protein sequence: CASSTLLNYGYTF.